The 6 T cell receptor beta chains presented below share a single source sample, sequenced in a study of T cells in Graves' hyperthyroidism and ophthalmopathy. Using RNA transcripts as the source, TCR beta CDR3 regions were amplified. The HTBI primer set was used in a first-round RT-PCR of the TCR CDR3. A single record per CDR3 protein comes from TCRdb applying MiXCR to the multiplex PCR reads. The profile shows fewer than 350,000 distinct CDR3 sequences, 18% of them singletons. Source material: blood. All receptors come from a woman aged 45-65 years with Graves' hyperthyroidism.

This chain joins TRBV10-3 and TRBJ1-1; TRBD1 might be the D (5 bases). Trimming took off 7 bases at V and 5 bases at J, with 23 bases between the two ends. The CDR3 length is 16 residues. Per the germline V gene, CDR1 is ENHRY and CDR2 is SYGVKD. The CDR3 DNA reads TGTGCCATCACCTCCCTGGATAGGGGTGAGGCGACTGAAGCTTTCTTT. Its translation: CAITSLDRGEATEAFF.

This clonotype was seen repeatedly, ten times or more. The CDR3 loop reads CSARDLVTGVSGTQYF. CDR3 sequence (DNA): TGCAGTGCTAGAGATCTGGTGACTGGCGTTTCGGGTACGCAGTATTTT. The chain recombines TRBV20-1 with TRBJ2-3, with D unclear. The CDR3 length is 16 residues. The V gene lost 0 bases and the J gene lost 8 bases, with 21 bases spanning the gap. Germline V gene lookup returns CDR1 DFQATT and CDR2 SNEGSKA (reference sequence).

About this clonotype: One junction end disagrees with the germline gene, perhaps due to a read error. V gene TRBV6-1 combines with J gene TRBJ2-5; the match to TRBD2 covers 12 bases. Germline V gene lookup returns CDR1 MNHNS and CDR2 SASEGT. CDR3 length: 16 residues. CDR3 loop: CVSSRRTSGDQETQYF. Written as DNA, the CDR3 is TGTGTCAGCAGTCGGCGGACTAGCGGGGACCAAGAGACCCAGTACTTC.

The table lists this clonotype with many counts. This chain joins TRBV18 and TRBJ1-1; D might be TRBD1 (5 bases). Germline loops: CDR1 KGHSH, CDR2 LQKENI. This CDR3 spans 18 amino acids. V lost 3 bases to trimming and J lost 6 bases, with 26 bases between them. CDR3: CASSPTPLGVLGGPEAFF. The CDR3 DNA sequence: TGTGCCAGCTCACCCACCCCGCTAGGGGTATTGGGAGGACCTGAAGCTTTCTTT.

V gene TRBV13 combines with J gene TRBJ2-1; the D is unclear. Germline CDR1 PRHDT, CDR2 FYEKMQ (reference sequence). The CDR3 is 15 residues long. The V end lost 3 bases, the J end lost 7 bases, and 16 bases lay between the germline ends. The CDR3 protein is CASSFGLIGKNEQFF. CDR3 nucleotides: TGTGCCAGCAGCTTCGGTTTAATAGGGAAAAATGAGCAGTTCTTC.

The genes are TRBV6-1 and TRBJ1-2, with 10 bases lining up with TRBD1. CDR1 MNHNS and CDR2 SASEGT come from the germline V gene. The CDR3 has 14 amino acids. V shed 9 bases and J 4 bases; nucleotides not matched to a gene: 8. CDR3 region: CASSGDRGLYGYTF. CDR3 DNA sequence: TGTGCCAGTAGCGGGGACAGGGGCCTCTATGGCTACACCTTC.